This T cell receptor (beta chain) was captured by sequencing in a study of blood T cell repertoires in COVID-19. The data were produced by immunoSEQ multiplex PCR, yet TCRdb's version contains in-frame clones alone and is incomplete. The sample lists some 300,000 clones; approximately 86% were seen once. The V and J ends lost 5 bases and 0 bases respectively, with 14 bases between them. CDR3 length equals 15 residues. Germline V CDR1 and CDR2: SEHNR, FQNEAQ (reference sequence). The sequencing sample was made of peripheral blood. The TCR comes from a man in his sixties or seventies with acute or convalescent COVID-19. This chain joins TRBV7-9 and TRBJ2-7, with D uncertain. The CDR3 DNA reads as TGTGCCAGCAGCCGCACGCGAGACTCCTCCTACGAGCAGTACTTC. This encodes CASSRTRDSSYEQYF.